The 26 T cell receptor beta chains below all came from one sample that was sequenced in a study of OX40 agonist ivuxolimab in advanced cancers. Only in-frame clones appear in the TCRdb table, and some are missing; sequencing was by immunoSEQ multiplex PCR. The data contain approximately 60,000 clones, approximately 88% of them singletons. This sample comprised CD4+ or CD8+ T cells sorted from blood, obtained in a trial of the OX40 agonist ivuxolimab. The receptor set was obtained from an adult with an advanced solid tumor such as melanoma, head and neck, liver or kidney cancer.

The V call is TRBV11-2, the J call TRBJ1-2; no reliable D call. The CDR3 is 11 amino acids. Germline V lookup: CDR1 SGHAT, CDR2 FQNNGV. V was shortened by 8 bases and J by 7 bases, with 11 bases between the two germline ends. CDR3 bases: TGTGCCAGCTACCAGTATAGTGGCTACACCTTC. Translating it yields CASYQYSGYTF.

The chain combines TRBV29-1 with TRBJ2-3; D ambiguous. The CDR3 sequence is 14 residues long. V lost 6 bases to trimming and J lost 3 bases, with 16 bases between them. Germline V gene lookup returns CDR1 SQVTM and CDR2 ANQGSEA. This CDR3 is CSVHLLGMTDTQYF. For the CDR3, the DNA is TGCAGCGTCCACCTGCTGGGGATGACAGATACGCAGTATTTT.

V gene TRBV7-8 combines with J gene TRBJ1-2; D perhaps matches TRBD1 (5 bases). Trimming removed 3 bases at V and 5 bases at J, with 16 bases between. The CDR3 extends over 15 amino acids. In germline, CDR1 is SGHVS, CDR2 FQNEAQ. In DNA form, the CDR3 reads TGTGCCAGCAGCTTGGTTGTCAGTAAGGGGTATGGCTACACCTTC. Translation gives CASSLVVSKGYGYTF.

This chain joins TRBV5-6 and TRBJ2-7; D is possibly TRBD2 (6 bases). Trimming cost V 4 bases and J 3 bases, with 11 bases left between them. Germline-derived CDR1 and CDR2 are SGHDT and YYEEEE. The CDR3 runs 13 residues. The CDR3 reads CASSPGTYYEQYF. For the CDR3, the DNA is TGTGCCAGCAGCCCCGGGACTTACTACGAGCAGTACTTC. The full variable domain, with the rest looked up from reference TRBV5-6 and TRBJ2-7, is DAGVTQSPTHLIKTRGQQVTLRCSPKSGHDTVSWYQQALGQGPQFIFQYYEEEERQRGNFPDRFSGHQFPNYSSELNVNALLLGDSALYLCASSPGTYYEQYFGPGTRLTVT.

The chain couples TRBV6-5 to TRBJ2-7, with 10 bases matching TRBD2. The CDR3 spans 15 residues. Germline CDR1 MNHEY, CDR2 SVGAGI. V was pared by 5 bases and J by 0 bases, with 4 bases of the junction left unmatched. In DNA, the CDR3 is TGTGCCAGCAGTAAATCTAGCGGGAGCTCCTACGAGCAGTACTTC. Translating gives CASSKSSGSSYEQYF.

The chain carries TRBV19 and TRBJ2-3; D not certain. The CDR3 is made up of 11 amino acids. Germline V lookup: CDR1 LNHDA, CDR2 SQIVND (reference sequence). Trimming left V 4 bases short and J 3 bases short, with 2 bases between. The CDR3 region is CASSRTDTQYF. CDR3 nucleotides: TGTGCCAGTAGTAGGACAGATACGCAGTATTTT.

The chain recombines TRBV7-2 with TRBJ1-2, with TRBD1 as a possible D gene (6 bases). The CDR3 is 13 amino acids. Germline CDR1 and CDR2: SGHTA and FQGNSA. V lost 0 bases, J lost 8 bases, and 10 bases lay in between. The DNA of the CDR3 is TGTGCCAGCAGCTTAGCAGGGGGGCCCGGCTACACCTTC. This codes for CASSLAGGPGYTF.

The V call is TRBV19, the J call TRBJ1-2, with 8 bases that match TRBD1. The V gene end was trimmed by 9 bases and the J gene end by 6 bases; junction bases not matched to a gene: 9. Germline CDR1 LNHDA, CDR2 SQIVND (reference sequence). The CDR3 has 13 residues. CDR3 DNA sequence: TGTGCCAGCGACAGGGGCCGGCCCGATGGCTACACCTTC. Encoded protein: CASDRGRPDGYTF.

The rearrangement joins TRBV6-5 to TRBJ2-7; D assignment may be TRBD1 or TRBD2 (5 bases each). Trimming removed 7 bases from V and 0 bases from J, with 16 bases in between. Germline CDR1 is MNHEY and CDR2 is SVGAGI. The CDR3 runs to 15 residues. CDR3 protein: CASIKLGRSSYEQYF. In DNA, the CDR3 is TGTGCCAGCATCAAACTGGGACGGAGCTCCTACGAGCAGTACTTC.

This clone has a handful of counts. Other DNA sequences of this sample code for an identical CDR3. The chain employs TRBV4-1 and TRBJ1-1; D not certain. Trimming left V 4 bases short and J 1 base short, with 10 bases between. CDR3 length equals 14 residues. From germline, CDR1 is MGHRA and CDR2 YSYEKL. This CDR3 reads CASSPLRRNTEAFF. The CDR3 DNA reads as TGCGCCAGCAGCCCTTTAAGGCGGAACACTGAAGCTTTCTTT.

V gene TRBV6-1 combines with J gene TRBJ1-2; no reliable D call. This CDR3 comprises 12 residues. V lost 2 bases to trimming and J lost 8 bases, with 9 bases between them. Germline V gene sequence: CDR1 MNHNS, CDR2 SASEGT. The CDR3 loop is CASSERMGGYTF. The CDR3 DNA is TGTGCCAGCAGTGAACGGATGGGCGGCTACACCTTC.

V usage is TRBV11-3 and J usage is TRBJ2-1; 9 nucleotides align to TRBD1. CDR3 length: 16 amino acids. Trimming cost V 8 bases and J 8 bases; bases outside gene matches: 16. Germline CDR1 is SGHNT and CDR2 is YENEEA. For the CDR3, the DNA is TGTGCCAGCGGGTTATCCGCCGGGACAGGGTCCGATGAGCAGTTCTTC. It translates to CASGLSAGTGSDEQFF.

The gene calls are TRBV6-1 and TRBJ1-1; possible D gene TRBD1, 6 bases. Trimming removed 4 bases from V and 5 bases from J, with 14 bases in between. From germline, CDR1 is MNHNS and CDR2 SASEGT. The CDR3 totals 14 residues. The CDR3 DNA follows: TGTGCCAGCAGTGGGTTCAGGGGAGGAACTGAAGCTTTCTTT. Translating gives CASSGFRGGTEAFF.

The V call is TRBV7-9, the J call TRBJ1-2; D gene ambiguous. The germline gives CDR1 SEHNR, CDR2 FQNEAQ (reference sequence). The CDR3 is 13 residues long. The V end was cut by 1 base, the J end by 4 bases, with 7 bases between. The chain's CDR3 is CASSLVSVYGYTF. CDR3 DNA: TGTGCCAGCAGCTTAGTGTCAGTCTATGGCTACACCTTC.

In its sample, this clone was seen a few times. This sequence joins TRBV11-3 and TRBJ2-2; the match to TRBD2 covers 10 bases. CDR1 is SGHNT, CDR2 YENEEA, per germline. This CDR3 is built from 18 residues. Trimming took 0 bases from V and 4 from J; bases not matched to a gene: 8. CDR3 DNA: TGTGCCAGCAGCTTAGATGGACTAGCGGCCCTCATCACCGGGGAGCTGTTTTTT. It specifies CASSLDGLAALITGELFF.

The chain combines TRBV5-6 with TRBJ1-2; possible D gene TRBD1, 5 bases. CDR1 is SGHDT and CDR2 is YYEEEE in the germline V gene. CDR3 length: 12 amino acids. V was shortened by 4 bases and J by 4 bases, with 8 bases between the two germline ends. In DNA form, the CDR3 reads TGTGCCAGCAGCAAGGACATCTATGGCTACACCTTC. Amino acids: CASSKDIYGYTF.

This chain joins TRBV6-6 and TRBJ1-4; D call uncertain. V gave up 7 bases and J gave up 8 bases, with 14 bases separating them. Germline V gene sequence: CDR1 MNHNY, CDR2 SVGAGI (reference sequence). This CDR3 comprises 13 residues. The CDR3, as DNA: TGTGCCAGCACCGAACCCGTTGGGGAAAAACTGTTTTTT. Protein product: CASTEPVGEKLFF.

The chain joins TRBV7-2 to TRBJ1-5, with a weak D call TRBD1 (5 bases). This CDR3 has 13 amino acids. Germline V CDR1 and CDR2: SGHTA, FQGNSA. Trimming left V 0 bases short and J 5 bases short, with 5 bases between. The CDR3 region is CASSLAGDQPQHF. The CDR3 DNA reads TGTGCCAGCAGCTTAGCAGGGGATCAGCCCCAGCATTTT.

The V gene is TRBV29-1, the J gene TRBJ2-7; 14 bases agree with TRBD2. The CDR3 is 13 amino acids. V dropped 4 bases and J dropped 7; count of bases not matched to a gene: 3. In germline, CDR1 is SQVTM, CDR2 ANQGSEA. CDR3 bases: TGCAGCGTTGGAGGACTAGCGGGGGGTGAGCAGTACTTC. It yields the protein CSVGGLAGGEQYF.

J is TRBJ2-1 and V is TRBV13; D is ambiguous. V dropped 1 base and J dropped 8 bases, with 18 bases sitting between them. The CDR3 is 16 amino acids. Germline assignment: CDR1 PRHDT and CDR2 FYEKMQ (reference sequence). CDR3: CASSLEASEPLYEQFF. The CDR3 bases are TGTGCCAGCAGCTTAGAGGCGAGCGAGCCCCTCTATGAGCAGTTCTTC. The full variable domain, completed using reference TRBV13 and TRBJ2-1, is AAGVIQSPRHLIKEKRETATLKCYPIPRHDTVYWYQQGPGQDPQFLISFYEKMQSDKGSIPDRFSAQQFSDYHSELNMSSLELGDSALYFCASSLEASEPLYEQFFGPGTRLTVL.

The chain carries TRBV5-1 and TRBJ2-3, with a weak D call TRBD1 (5 bases). In germline, CDR1 is SGHRS, CDR2 YFSETQ. The CDR3 contains 15 residues. V dropped 0 bases and J dropped 1 base, with 9 bases sitting between them. CDR3 protein: CASSLGGRRTDTQYF. The CDR3 DNA follows: TGCGCCAGCAGCTTGGGGGGCAGGCGCACAGATACGCAGTATTTT.

The rearrangement uses TRBV11-3 and TRBJ2-2, with 11 nucleotides matching TRBD2. This CDR3 has 20 amino acids. Germline-derived CDR1 and CDR2 are SGHNT and YENEEA. J was trimmed by 1 base and V by 4 bases; bases with no gene match: 14. The chain's CDR3 is CASSSTSGTSGLKNTGELFF. CDR3 nucleotide sequence: TGTGCCAGCAGCTCGACTTCCGGGACTAGCGGACTTAAGAACACCGGGGAGCTGTTTTTT.

The chain combines TRBV15 with TRBJ2-3; maybe TRBD1 (6 bases). Trimming took 0 bases from V and 2 from J, leaving 9 bases between them. The length of the CDR3 is 15 residues. Germline V gene sequence: CDR1 LNHNV, CDR2 YYDKDF (reference sequence). The CDR3 DNA follows: TGTGCCACCAGCAGAGAACGACAGGACACAGATACGCAGTATTTT. Its protein product is CATSRERQDTDTQYF.

J is TRBJ2-1 and V is TRBV9; 9 nucleotides align to TRBD1. The CDR3 has 14 residues. V lost 4 bases to trimming and J lost 5 bases; unmatched junction nucleotides: 4. Germline CDR1 reads SGDLS; CDR2 reads YYNGEE. CDR3 sequence reads: CASSSGDRDNEQFF. For the CDR3, the DNA is TGTGCCAGCAGCTCTGGGGACAGGGACAATGAGCAGTTCTTC.

This clone was counted only a few times. The V call is TRBV11-3, the J call TRBJ2-7; a weak D match, TRBD1 (5 bases). V was shortened by 2 bases and J by 4 bases, with 15 bases between the two germline ends. The germline CDR1 and CDR2 sequences are SGHNT and YENEEA. The CDR3 totals 15 residues. CDR3 residues: CASSLTWGKGYEQYF. In DNA form, the CDR3 reads TGTGCCAGCAGCTTAACATGGGGAAAGGGGTACGAGCAGTACTTC.

This clone appeared a few times. V and J are TRBV7-3 and TRBJ2-3; 11 bases map to TRBD2. This CDR3 spans 14 amino acids. CDR1 SGHTA and CDR2 FQGTGA come from the germline V gene. The V segment lost 5 bases and the J segment 10 bases; nucleotides outside the gene matches: 8. The CDR3 coding sequence is TGTGCCAGCAGCGCCCTAGCGGGGGGTGTGGCGCAGTATTTT. The encoded protein is CASSALAGGVAQYF.